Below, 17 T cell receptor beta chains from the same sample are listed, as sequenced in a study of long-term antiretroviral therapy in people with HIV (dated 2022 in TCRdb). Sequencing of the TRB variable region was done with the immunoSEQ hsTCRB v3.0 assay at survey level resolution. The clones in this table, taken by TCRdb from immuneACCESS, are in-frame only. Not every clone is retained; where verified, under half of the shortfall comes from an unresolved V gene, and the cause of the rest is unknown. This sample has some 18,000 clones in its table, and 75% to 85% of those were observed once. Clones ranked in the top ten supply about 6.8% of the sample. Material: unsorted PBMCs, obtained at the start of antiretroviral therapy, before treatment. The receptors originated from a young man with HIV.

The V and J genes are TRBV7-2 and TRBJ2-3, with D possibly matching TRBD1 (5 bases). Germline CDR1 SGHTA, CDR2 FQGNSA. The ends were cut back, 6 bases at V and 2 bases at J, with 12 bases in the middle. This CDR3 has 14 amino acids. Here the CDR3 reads CASRVRGTTDTQYF. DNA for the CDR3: TGTGCCAGCAGGGTTAGGGGAACCACAGATACGCAGTATTTT.

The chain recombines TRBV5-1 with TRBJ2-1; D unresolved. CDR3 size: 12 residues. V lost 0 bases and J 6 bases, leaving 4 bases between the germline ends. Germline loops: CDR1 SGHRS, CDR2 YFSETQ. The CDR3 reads CASSLGSNEQFF. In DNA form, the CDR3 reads TGCGCCAGCAGCTTGGGGTCCAATGAGCAGTTCTTC. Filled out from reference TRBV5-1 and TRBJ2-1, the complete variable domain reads KAGVTQTPRYLIKTRGQQVTLSCSPISGHRSVSWYQQTPGQGLQFLFEYFSETQRNKGNFPGRFSGRQFSNSRSEMNVSTLELGDSALYLCASSLGSNEQFFGPGTRLTVL.

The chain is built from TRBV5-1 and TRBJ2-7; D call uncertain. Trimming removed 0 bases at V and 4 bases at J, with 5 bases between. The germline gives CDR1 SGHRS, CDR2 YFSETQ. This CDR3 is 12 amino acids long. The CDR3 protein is CASSLGGYEQYF. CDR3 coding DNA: TGCGCCAGCAGCTTGGGTGGATACGAGCAGTACTTC.

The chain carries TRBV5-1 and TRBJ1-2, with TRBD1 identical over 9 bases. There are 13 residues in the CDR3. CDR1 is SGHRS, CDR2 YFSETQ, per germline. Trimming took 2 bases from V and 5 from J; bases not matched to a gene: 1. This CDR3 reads CASSFGTGYGYTF. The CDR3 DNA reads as TGCGCCAGCAGCTTTGGGACAGGGTATGGCTACACCTTC.

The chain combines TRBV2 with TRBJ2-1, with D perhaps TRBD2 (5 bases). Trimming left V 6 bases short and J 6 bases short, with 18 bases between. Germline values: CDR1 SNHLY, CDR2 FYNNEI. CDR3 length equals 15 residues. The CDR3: CASSQRARLGNEQFF. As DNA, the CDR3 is TGTGCCAGCAGCCAGAGGGCTAGACTGGGCAATGAGCAGTTCTTC.

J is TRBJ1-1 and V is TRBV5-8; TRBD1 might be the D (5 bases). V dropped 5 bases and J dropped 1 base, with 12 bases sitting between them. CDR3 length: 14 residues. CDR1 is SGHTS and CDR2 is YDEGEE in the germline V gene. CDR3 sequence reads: CASSRDRGNTEAFF. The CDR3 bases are TGTGCCAGCAGTCGGGACCGGGGGAACACTGAAGCTTTCTTT. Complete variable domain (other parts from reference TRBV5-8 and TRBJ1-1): EAGVTQSPTHLIKTRGQQATLRCSPISGHTSVYWYQQALGLGLQFLLWYDEGEERNRGNFPPRFSGRQFPNYSSELNVNALELEDSALYLCASSRDRGNTEAFFGQGTRLTVV.

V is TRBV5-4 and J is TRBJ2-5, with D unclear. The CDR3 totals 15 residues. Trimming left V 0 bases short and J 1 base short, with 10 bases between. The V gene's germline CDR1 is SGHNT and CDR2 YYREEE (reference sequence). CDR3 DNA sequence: TGTGCCAGCAGCTTGGGTTCAGTCGGCCAAGAGACCCAGTACTTC. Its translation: CASSLGSVGQETQYF.

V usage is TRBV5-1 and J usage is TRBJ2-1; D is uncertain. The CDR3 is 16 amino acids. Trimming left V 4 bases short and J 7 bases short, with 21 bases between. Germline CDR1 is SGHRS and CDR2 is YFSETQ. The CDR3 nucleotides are TGCGCCAGCAGCGGGAAGAAGTCGGCGTGGCTTAATGAGCAGTTCTTC. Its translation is CASSGKKSAWLNEQFF.

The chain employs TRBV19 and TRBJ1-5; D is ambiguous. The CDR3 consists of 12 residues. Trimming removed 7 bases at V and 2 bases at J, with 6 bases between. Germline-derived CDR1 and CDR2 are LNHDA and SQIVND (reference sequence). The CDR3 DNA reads TGTGCCAGTAAAAGCGGCAATCAGCCCCAGCATTTT. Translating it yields CASKSGNQPQHF.

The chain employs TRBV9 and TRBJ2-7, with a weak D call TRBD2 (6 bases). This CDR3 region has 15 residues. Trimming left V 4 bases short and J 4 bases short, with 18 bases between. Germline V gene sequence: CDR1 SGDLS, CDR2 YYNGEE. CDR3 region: CASSTNPGLKYEQYF. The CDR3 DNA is TGTGCCAGCAGCACCAATCCGGGACTGAAATACGAGCAGTACTTC.

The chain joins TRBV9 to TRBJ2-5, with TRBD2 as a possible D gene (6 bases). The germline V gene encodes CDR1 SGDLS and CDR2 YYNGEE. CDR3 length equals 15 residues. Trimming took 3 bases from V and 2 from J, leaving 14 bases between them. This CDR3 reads CASSAGLAGQETQYF. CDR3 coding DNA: TGTGCCAGCAGCGCAGGTCTGGCGGGGCAAGAGACCCAGTACTTC.

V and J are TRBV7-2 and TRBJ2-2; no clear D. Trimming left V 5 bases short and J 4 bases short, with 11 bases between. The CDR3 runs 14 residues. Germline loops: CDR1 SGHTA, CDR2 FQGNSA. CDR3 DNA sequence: TGTGCCAGCAGCCGAGGACCTGGCACCGGGGAGCTGTTTTTT. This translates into CASSRGPGTGELFF.

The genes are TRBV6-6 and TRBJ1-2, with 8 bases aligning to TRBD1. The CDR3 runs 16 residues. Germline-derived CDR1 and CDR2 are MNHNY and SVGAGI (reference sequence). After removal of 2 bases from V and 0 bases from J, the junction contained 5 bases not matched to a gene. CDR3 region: CASSYPGQAANYGYTF. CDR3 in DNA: TGTGCCAGCAGTTACCCGGGACAGGCCGCTAACTATGGCTACACCTTC.

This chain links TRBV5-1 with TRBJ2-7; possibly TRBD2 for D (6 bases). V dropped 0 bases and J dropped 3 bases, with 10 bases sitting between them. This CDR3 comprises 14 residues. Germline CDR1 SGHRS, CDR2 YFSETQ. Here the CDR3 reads CASSLDLSGYEQYF. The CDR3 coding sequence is TGCGCCAGCAGCTTGGATCTTAGCGGCTACGAGCAGTACTTC.

As DNA, the CDR3 is TGTGCCAGTACCAGGGGGCAAAACAATGAGCAGTTCTTC. Protein product: CASTRGQNNEQFF. V and J are TRBV19 and TRBJ2-1; 8 bases map to TRBD1. CDR1 and CDR2 from the germline V gene are LNHDA and SQIVND (reference sequence). The CDR3 extends over 13 amino acids. The V and J ends lost 7 bases and 5 bases, in that order; junction bases with no gene match: 4.

CDR3 in amino acids: CASSSRLLKQPQHF. In DNA form, the CDR3 reads TGTGCCAGCAGCTCCCGACTATTAAAGCAGCCCCAGCATTTT. V and J are TRBV5-6 and TRBJ1-5, with D unclear. Germline-derived CDR1 and CDR2 are SGHDT and YYEEEE. V gave up 3 bases and J gave up 7 bases, with 14 bases separating them. This CDR3 is built from 14 residues.

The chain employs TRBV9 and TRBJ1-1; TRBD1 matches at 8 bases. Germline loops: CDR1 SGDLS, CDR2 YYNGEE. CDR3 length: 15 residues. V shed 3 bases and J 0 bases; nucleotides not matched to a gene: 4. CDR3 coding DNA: TGTGCCAGCAGCGGAGGACAGGGAATGAACACTGAAGCTTTCTTT. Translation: CASSGGQGMNTEAFF.